This TCR beta chain was obtained from a study of shared clonotypes between healthy human individuals. CDR1 is SGHTA and CDR2 is FQGNSA in the germline V gene. V lost 5 bases and J lost 3, with 23 bases in between. CDR3 size: 17 residues. Data came from immunoSEQ multiplex PCR; TCRdb stores just in-frame clones and leaves some out. The sample records roughly 500,000 clones, about 76% being singletons. Comment on this clone: The antigen remains unidentified.

Every donor was a Caucasian adult from Nashville, Tennessee. General observations from the study: Measured sharing among donors was expected to vary with sequencing depth.

The sequencing input was PBMCs. This clonotype was sampled from a woman between 35 and 50 years old in good health. Some clones in this sample may be carry-over from other donors' samples. The chain links TRBV7-2 to TRBJ2-7; no firm D call. The CDR3, as DNA: TGTGCCAGCAGCCAAACTGCTTCCCCTCGACTTTACTACGAGCAGTACTTC. As protein: CASSQTASPRLYYEQYF.